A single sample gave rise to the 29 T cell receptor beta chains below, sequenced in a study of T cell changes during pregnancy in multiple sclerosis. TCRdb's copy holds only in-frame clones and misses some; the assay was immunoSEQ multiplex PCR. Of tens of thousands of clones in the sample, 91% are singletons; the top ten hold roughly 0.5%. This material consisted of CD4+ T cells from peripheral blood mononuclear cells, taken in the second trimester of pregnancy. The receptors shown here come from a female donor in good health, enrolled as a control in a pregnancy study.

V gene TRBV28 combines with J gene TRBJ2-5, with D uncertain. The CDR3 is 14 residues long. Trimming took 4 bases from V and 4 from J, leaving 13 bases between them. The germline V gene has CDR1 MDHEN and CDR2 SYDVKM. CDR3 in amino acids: CASSSPRLAETQYF. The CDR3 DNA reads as TGTGCCAGCAGTTCCCCCAGGTTGGCAGAGACCCAGTACTTC.

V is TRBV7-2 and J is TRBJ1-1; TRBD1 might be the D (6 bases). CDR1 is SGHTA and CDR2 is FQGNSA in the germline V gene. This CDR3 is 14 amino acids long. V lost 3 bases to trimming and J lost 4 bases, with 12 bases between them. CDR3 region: CASSFYQGSTEAFF. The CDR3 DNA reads TGTGCCAGCAGCTTTTACCAGGGGTCCACTGAAGCTTTCTTT.

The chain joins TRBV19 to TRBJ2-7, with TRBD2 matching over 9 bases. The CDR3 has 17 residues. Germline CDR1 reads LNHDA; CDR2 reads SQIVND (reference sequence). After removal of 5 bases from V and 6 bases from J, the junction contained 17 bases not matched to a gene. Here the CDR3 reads CASSGGGGRALHREQYF. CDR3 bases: TGTGCCAGTAGTGGGGGAGGCGGGAGGGCCTTACACCGCGAGCAGTACTTC.

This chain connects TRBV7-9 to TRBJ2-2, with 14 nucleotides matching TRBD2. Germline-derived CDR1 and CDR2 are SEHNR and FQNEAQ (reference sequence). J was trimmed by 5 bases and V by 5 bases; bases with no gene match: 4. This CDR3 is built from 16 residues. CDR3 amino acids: CASSQGLAGDTGELFF. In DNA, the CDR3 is TGTGCCAGCAGCCAGGGACTAGCGGGAGATACCGGGGAGCTGTTTTTT.

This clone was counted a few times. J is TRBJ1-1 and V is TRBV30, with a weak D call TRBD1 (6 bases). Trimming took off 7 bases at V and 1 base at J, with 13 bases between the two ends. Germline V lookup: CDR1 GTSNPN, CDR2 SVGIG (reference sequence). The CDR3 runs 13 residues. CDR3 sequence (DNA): TGTGCCTTCCTCAGGGGCTCGAACACTGAAGCTTTCTTT. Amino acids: CAFLRGSNTEAFF.

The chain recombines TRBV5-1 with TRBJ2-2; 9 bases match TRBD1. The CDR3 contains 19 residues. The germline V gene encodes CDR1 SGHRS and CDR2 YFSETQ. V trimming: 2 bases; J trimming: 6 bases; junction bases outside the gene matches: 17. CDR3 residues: CASSFGGRRSGTGPGELFF. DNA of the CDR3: TGCGCCAGCAGCTTCGGGGGCCGTCGGTCCGGGACAGGGCCCGGGGAGCTGTTTTTT.

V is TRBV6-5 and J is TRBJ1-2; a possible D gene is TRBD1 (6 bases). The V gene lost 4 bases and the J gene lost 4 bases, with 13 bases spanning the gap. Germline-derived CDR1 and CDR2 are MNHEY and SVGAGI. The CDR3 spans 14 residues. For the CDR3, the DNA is TGTGCCAGCAGTTTTAACAGGGATACCTATGGCTACACCTTC. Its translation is CASSFNRDTYGYTF.

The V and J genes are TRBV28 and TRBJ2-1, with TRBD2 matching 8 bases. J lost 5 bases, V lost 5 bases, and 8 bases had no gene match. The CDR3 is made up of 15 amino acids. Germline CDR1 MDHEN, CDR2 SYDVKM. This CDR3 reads CASSESGSLDNEQFF. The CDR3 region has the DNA TGTGCCAGCAGTGAAAGCGGGAGTCTCGACAATGAGCAGTTCTTC. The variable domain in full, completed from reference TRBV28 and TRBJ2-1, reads DVKVTQSSRYLVKRTGEKVFLECVQDMDHENMFWYRQDPGLGLRLIYFSYDVKMKEKGDIPEGYSVSREKKERFSLILESASTNQTSMYLCASSESGSLDNEQFFGPGTRLTVL.

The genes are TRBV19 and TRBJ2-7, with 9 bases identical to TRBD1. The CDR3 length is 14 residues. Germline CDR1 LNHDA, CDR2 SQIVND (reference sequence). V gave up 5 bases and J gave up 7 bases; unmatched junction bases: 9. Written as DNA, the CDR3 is TGTGCCAGTAGTCCCCGGGACAGGGTGAGAGAGCAGTACTTC. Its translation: CASSPRDRVREQYF.

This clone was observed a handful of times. CDR3 region: CASQSDLNTEAFF. CDR3 bases: TGTGCCTCCCAATCGGACTTGAACACTGAAGCTTTCTTT. The chain has TRBV30 and TRBJ1-1; D call uncertain. Trimming removed 7 bases from V and 0 bases from J, with 12 bases in between. The CDR3 contains 13 residues. Germline CDR1 reads GTSNPN; CDR2 reads SVGIG (reference sequence). The complete variable domain, with remaining parts taken from reference TRBV30 and TRBJ1-1, reads SQTIHQWPATLVQPVGSPLSLECTVEGTSNPNLYWYRQAAGRGLQLLFYSVGIGQISSEVPQNLSASRPQDRQFILSSKKLLLSDSGFYLCASQSDLNTEAFFGQGTRLTVV.

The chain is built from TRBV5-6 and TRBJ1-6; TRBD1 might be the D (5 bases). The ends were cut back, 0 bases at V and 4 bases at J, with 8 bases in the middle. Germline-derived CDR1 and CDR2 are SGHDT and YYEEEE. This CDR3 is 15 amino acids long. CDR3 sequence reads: CASSLGDRYNSPLHF. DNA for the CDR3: TGTGCCAGCAGCTTGGGTGACAGATATAATTCACCCCTCCACTTT.

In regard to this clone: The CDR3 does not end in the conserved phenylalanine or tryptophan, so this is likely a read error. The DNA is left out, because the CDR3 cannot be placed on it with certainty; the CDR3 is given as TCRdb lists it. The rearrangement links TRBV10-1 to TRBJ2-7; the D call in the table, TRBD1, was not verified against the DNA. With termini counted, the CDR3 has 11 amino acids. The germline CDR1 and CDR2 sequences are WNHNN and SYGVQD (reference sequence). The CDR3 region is CASSGGQDPCI.

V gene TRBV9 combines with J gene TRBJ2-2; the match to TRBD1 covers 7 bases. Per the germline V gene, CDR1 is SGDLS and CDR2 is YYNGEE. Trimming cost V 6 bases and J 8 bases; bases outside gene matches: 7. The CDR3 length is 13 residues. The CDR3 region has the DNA TGTGCCAGCACCGACAGGGCGAAGGGGGAGCTGTTTTTT. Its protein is CASTDRAKGELFF.

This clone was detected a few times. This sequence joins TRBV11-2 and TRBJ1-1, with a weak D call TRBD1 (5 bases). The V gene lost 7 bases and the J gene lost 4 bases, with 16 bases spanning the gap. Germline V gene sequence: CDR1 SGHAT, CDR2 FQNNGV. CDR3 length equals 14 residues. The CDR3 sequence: CASTKIRVGTEAFF. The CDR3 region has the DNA TGTGCCAGCACCAAAATCAGGGTAGGCACTGAAGCTTTCTTT.

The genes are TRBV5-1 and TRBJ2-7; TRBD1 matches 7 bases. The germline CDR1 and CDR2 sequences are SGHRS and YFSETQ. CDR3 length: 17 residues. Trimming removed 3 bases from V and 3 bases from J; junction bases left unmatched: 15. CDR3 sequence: CASSSQQRSQGVYEQYF. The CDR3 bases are TGCGCCAGCAGCTCGCAACAGAGGAGCCAGGGGGTCTACGAGCAGTACTTC.

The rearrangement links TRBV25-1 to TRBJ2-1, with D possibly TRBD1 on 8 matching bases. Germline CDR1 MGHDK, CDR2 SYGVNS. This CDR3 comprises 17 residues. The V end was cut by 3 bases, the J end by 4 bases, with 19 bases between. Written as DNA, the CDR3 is TGTGCCAGCAGTGATACAGGGGGGGTAGGGTTGTACAATGAGCAGTTCTTC. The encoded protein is CASSDTGGVGLYNEQFF.

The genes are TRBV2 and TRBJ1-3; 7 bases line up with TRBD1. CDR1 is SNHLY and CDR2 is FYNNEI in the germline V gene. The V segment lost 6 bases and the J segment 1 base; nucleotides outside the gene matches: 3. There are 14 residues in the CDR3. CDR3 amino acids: CASRNRGSGNTIYF. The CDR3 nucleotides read TGTGCCAGCAGGAACAGGGGTTCTGGAAACACCATATATTTT.

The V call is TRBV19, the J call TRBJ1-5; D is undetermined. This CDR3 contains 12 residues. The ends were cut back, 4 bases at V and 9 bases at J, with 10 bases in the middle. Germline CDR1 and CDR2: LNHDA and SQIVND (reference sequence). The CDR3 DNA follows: TGTGCCAGTAGTAACCACGGTGGGCCCCAGCATTTT. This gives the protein CASSNHGGPQHF. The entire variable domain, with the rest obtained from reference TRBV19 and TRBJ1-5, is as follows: DGGITQSPKYLFRKEGQNVTLSCEQNLNHDAMYWYRQDPGQGLRLIYYSQIVNDFQKGDIAEGYSVSREKKESFPLTVTSAQKNPTAFYLCASSNHGGPQHFGDGTRLSIL.

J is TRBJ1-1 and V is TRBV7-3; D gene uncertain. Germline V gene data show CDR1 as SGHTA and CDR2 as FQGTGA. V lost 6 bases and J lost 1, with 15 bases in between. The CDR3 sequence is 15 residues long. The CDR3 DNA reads TGTGCCAGCAGTCCCGGACCGCGGGAGAACACTGAAGCTTTCTTT. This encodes CASSPGPRENTEAFF.

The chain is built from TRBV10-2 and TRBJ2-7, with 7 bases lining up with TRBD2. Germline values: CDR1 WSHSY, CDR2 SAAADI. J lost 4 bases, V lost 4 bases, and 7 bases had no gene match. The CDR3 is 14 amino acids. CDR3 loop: CASSGGGRGYEQYF. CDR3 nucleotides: TGCGCCAGCAGTGGGGGCGGGAGAGGTTACGAGCAGTACTTC.

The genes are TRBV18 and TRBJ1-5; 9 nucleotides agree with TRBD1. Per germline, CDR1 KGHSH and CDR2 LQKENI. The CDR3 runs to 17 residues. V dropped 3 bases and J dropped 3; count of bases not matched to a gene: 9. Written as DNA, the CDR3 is TGTGCCAGCTCACCTTCCGGGACAGGGACAAACAATCAGCCCCAGCATTTT. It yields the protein CASSPSGTGTNNQPQHF.

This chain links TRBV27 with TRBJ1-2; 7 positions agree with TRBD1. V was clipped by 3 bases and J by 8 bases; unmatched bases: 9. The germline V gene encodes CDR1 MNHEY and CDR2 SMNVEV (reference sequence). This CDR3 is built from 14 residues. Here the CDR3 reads CASSFRDSVRGYTF. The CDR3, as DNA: TGTGCCAGCAGTTTCCGGGACAGCGTGCGGGGCTACACCTTC.

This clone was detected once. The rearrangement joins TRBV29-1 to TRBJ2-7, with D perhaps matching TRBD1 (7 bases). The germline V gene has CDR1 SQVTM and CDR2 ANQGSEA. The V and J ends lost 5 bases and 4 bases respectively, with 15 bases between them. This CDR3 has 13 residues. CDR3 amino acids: CSVQQGGVYEQYF. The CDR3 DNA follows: TGCAGCGTTCAGCAGGGGGGTGTTTACGAGCAGTACTTC.

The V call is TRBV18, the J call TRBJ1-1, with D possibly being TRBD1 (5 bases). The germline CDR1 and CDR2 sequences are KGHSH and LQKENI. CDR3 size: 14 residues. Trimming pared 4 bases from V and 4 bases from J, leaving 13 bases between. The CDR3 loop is CASSLAGMGTEAFF. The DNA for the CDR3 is TGTGCCAGCTCACTTGCAGGGATGGGCACTGAAGCTTTCTTT.

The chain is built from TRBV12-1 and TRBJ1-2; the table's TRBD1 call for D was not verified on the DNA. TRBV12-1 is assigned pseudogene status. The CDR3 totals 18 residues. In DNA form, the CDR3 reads TGTGCCAGCAGCTTTGATGGGGGACAGGGACCTCCTAACTATGGCTACACCTTC. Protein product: CASSFDGGQGPPNYGYTF.

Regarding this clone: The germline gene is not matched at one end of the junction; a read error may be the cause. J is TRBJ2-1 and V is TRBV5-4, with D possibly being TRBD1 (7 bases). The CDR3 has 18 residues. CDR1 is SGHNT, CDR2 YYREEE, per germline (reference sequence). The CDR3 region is CASRLGGPGGIAYNEQFF. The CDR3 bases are TGTGCCAGCAGGTTGGGGGGTCCAGGGGGGATCGCCTACAATGAGCAGTTCTTC.

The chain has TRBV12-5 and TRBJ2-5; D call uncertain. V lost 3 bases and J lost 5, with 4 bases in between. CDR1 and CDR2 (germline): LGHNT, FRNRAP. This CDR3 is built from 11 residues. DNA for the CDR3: TGTGCTAGTGGTTTTTATGAGACCCAGTACTTC. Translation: CASGFYETQYF.

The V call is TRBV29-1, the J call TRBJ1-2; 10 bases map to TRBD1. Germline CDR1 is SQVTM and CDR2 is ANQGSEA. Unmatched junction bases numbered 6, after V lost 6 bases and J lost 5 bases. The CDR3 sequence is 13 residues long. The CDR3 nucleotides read TGCAGCGTCCGGGACAGGGGAGTATATGGCTACACCTTC. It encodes CSVRDRGVYGYTF.

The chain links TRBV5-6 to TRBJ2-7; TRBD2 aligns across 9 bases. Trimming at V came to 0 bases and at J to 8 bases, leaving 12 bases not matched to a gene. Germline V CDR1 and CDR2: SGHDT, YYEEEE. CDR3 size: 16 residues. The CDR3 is CASSLVVASGELQQYF. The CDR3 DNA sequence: TGTGCCAGCAGCTTGGTAGTGGCTAGCGGGGAACTGCAGCAGTACTTC.